This TCR beta chain was recovered during a study of blood T cell repertoires in COVID-19. Study background: Material from acute and convalescent COVID-19 was sourced from the United States, Italy and Spain.

The data were produced by immunoSEQ multiplex PCR, yet TCRdb's version contains in-frame clones alone and is incomplete. The sample has under 200,000 clones; approximately 85% are singletons. This sequence originates from a woman in her sixties with COVID-19, enrolled during active disease. Sequencing was done on a sample of peripheral blood.

CDR3 region: CASSFRGEYSNQPQHF. In nucleotides, the CDR3 is TGTGCCAGCAGTTTCCGGGGAGAATATAGCAATCAGCCCCAGCATTTT. This rearrangement joins TRBV27 to TRBJ1-5; D uncertain. The germline V gene encodes CDR1 MNHEY and CDR2 SMNVEV (reference sequence). V gave up 3 bases and J gave up 0 bases, with 12 bases separating them. This CDR3 is built from 16 residues.